This is a list of T cell receptor beta chains from one sample in a study of shared clonotypes between healthy human individuals. Some clones are missing from TCRdb's copy, which holds only in-frame ones; the method was immunoSEQ multiplex PCR. The data show some 1,900,000 clones, with roughly 95% seen just once and approximately 1% held by the top ten. Sequenced: naive CD8+ T cells sorted from blood. The source of these receptors is a man between 18 and 29 years old in good health. Both conserved end residues are part of each CDR3. A D gene is named only where the DNA matches it firmly.

j_gene: TRBJ1-6; v_gene: TRBV2; d_gene: NA; CDR3nt: TGTGCCAGCAGTGACGGACCTCATAATTCACCCCTCCACTTT; CDR3aa: CASSDGPHNSPLHF
j_gene: TRBJ2-7; v_gene: TRBV11-2; d_gene: NA; CDR3nt: TGTGCCAGCAGCTTAAGCTCCGGGGACTACGAGCAGTACTTC; CDR3aa: CASSLSSGDYEQYF
j_gene: TRBJ2-7; v_gene: TRBV2; d_gene: TRBD1; CDR3nt: TGTGCCAGCAGGCCGGGACAGGGGGCGGACGAGCAGTACTTC; CDR3aa: CASRPGQGADEQYF
j_gene: TRBJ1-1; v_gene: TRBV5-4; d_gene: TRBD1; CDR3nt: TGTGCCAGCAGTCCGACAGGGGAATTGAACACTGAAGCTTTCTTT; CDR3aa: CASSPTGELNTEAFF
j_gene: TRBJ2-3; v_gene: TRBV27; d_gene: NA; CDR3nt: TGTGCCAGCAGTTTATTAGCTAGCTTTGGCACAGATACGCAGTATTTT; CDR3aa: CASSLLASFGTDTQYF
j_gene: TRBJ1-1; v_gene: TRBV6-1; d_gene: TRBD1; CDR3nt: TGTGCCAGCAGGGGGGGACAGGGAAAGAACACTGAAGCTTTCTTT; CDR3aa: CASRGGQGKNTEAFF
j_gene: TRBJ1-1; v_gene: TRBV5-1; d_gene: NA; CDR3nt: TGCGCCAGCAGCTTTGACGGGGCGTCAGGGGCTTTCTTT; CDR3aa: CASSFDGASGAFF
j_gene: TRBJ2-4; v_gene: TRBV9; d_gene: TRBD2; CDR3nt: TGTGCCAGCAGCGCCGAACCGGGACTAACGAACATTCAGTACTTC; CDR3aa: CASSAEPGLTNIQYF
j_gene: TRBJ2-2; v_gene: TRBV19; d_gene: TRBD2; CDR3nt: TGTGCCAGTAAGACTAGCGTGGGCGGGGAGCTGTTTTTT; CDR3aa: CASKTSVGGELFF
j_gene: TRBJ1-1; v_gene: TRBV27; d_gene: NA; CDR3nt: TGTGCCAGCCAAAGAACAGGGCCCTTGAACACTGAAGCTTTCTTT; CDR3aa: CASQRTGPLNTEAFF
j_gene: TRBJ1-5; v_gene: TRBV9; d_gene: TRBD1; CDR3nt: TGTGCCAGCAGCGGGGGACAGGGGGCCGGCCAGCCCCAGCATTTT; CDR3aa: CASSGGQGAGQPQHF
j_gene: TRBJ2-5; v_gene: TRBV2; d_gene: TRBD2; CDR3nt: TGTGCCACCTTGGGGACTAGCGGGGGTCTCAGGACCCAGTACTTC; CDR3aa: CATLGTSGGLRTQYF
j_gene: TRBJ1-6; v_gene: TRBV11-2; d_gene: NA; CDR3nt: TGTGCCAGCAGCTTAGAAGGTTCCTATAATTCACCCCTCCACTTT; CDR3aa: CASSLEGSYNSPLHF
j_gene: TRBJ2-3; v_gene: TRBV13; d_gene: NA; CDR3nt: TGTGCCAGCAGCCCGAGACAGCTCACAGATACGCAGTATTTT; CDR3aa: CASSPRQLTDTQYF
j_gene: TRBJ2-7; v_gene: TRBV11-2; d_gene: TRBD2; CDR3nt: TGTGCCAGCAGCTTAGATGGTGGACTAGCGGGAGTCTTCCCAACCTACGAGCAGTACTTC; CDR3aa: CASSLDGGLAGVFPTYEQYF
j_gene: TRBJ2-7; v_gene: TRBV30; d_gene: TRBD2; CDR3nt: TGTGCCTGGAGGGGACTAGCGGCAACCTACGAGCAGTACTTC; CDR3aa: CAWRGLAATYEQYF
j_gene: TRBJ2-3; v_gene: TRBV11-2; d_gene: TRBD2; CDR3nt: TGTGCCAGCAGCTTAGTCGGACTAGAGGGCACAGATACGCAGTATTTT; CDR3aa: CASSLVGLEGTDTQYF
j_gene: TRBJ1-1; v_gene: TRBV5-8; d_gene: NA; CDR3nt: TGTGCCAGCAGCTTGGTGGCCGTACTTTCAAACACTGAAGCTTTCTTT; CDR3aa: CASSLVAVLSNTEAFF
j_gene: TRBJ2-5; v_gene: TRBV28; d_gene: NA; CDR3nt: TGTGCCAGCAGTTCTCGGACGGGCCAAGAGACCCAGTACTTC; CDR3aa: CASSSRTGQETQYF
j_gene: TRBJ2-1; v_gene: TRBV5-6; d_gene: TRBD2; CDR3nt: TGTGCCAGCAGCTTGGCGGGAGGCGGTTCCTACAATGAGCAGTTCTTC; CDR3aa: CASSLAGGGSYNEQFF
j_gene: TRBJ2-7; v_gene: TRBV5-6; d_gene: NA; CDR3nt: TGTGCCAGCAGCCCGGGTAACTACGAGCAGTACTTC; CDR3aa: CASSPGNYEQYF
j_gene: TRBJ1-5; v_gene: TRBV11-3; d_gene: NA; CDR3nt: TGTGCCAGCAGCTTAGTCTGGGAAAACTATAGCAATCAGCCCCAGCATTTT; CDR3aa: CASSLVWENYSNQPQHF
j_gene: TRBJ2-4; v_gene: TRBV11-2; d_gene: TRBD1; CDR3nt: TGTGCCAGCAGCCCAACCGGGACAGGGAAAAACATTCAGTACTTC; CDR3aa: CASSPTGTGKNIQYF
j_gene: TRBJ2-7; v_gene: TRBV28; d_gene: NA; CDR3nt: TGTGCCAGCAGTACCCACGCTTCGGGCGGAACCTACGAGCAGTACTTC; CDR3aa: CASSTHASGGTYEQYF
j_gene: TRBJ2-3; v_gene: TRBV7-9; d_gene: TRBD1; CDR3nt: TGTGCCAGCAGCTTAGTGGGACAGGGGATAAGCACAGATACGCAGTATTTT; CDR3aa: CASSLVGQGISTDTQYF
j_gene: TRBJ2-7; v_gene: TRBV2; d_gene: NA; CDR3nt: TGTGCCAGCAGACAACTGGGCAGCTCCTACGAGCAGTACTTC; CDR3aa: CASRQLGSSYEQYF
j_gene: TRBJ2-1; v_gene: TRBV30; d_gene: TRBD2; CDR3nt: TGTGCCGCCAGACTAGCGGGGATCTACAATGAGCAGTTCTTC; CDR3aa: CAARLAGIYNEQFF
j_gene: TRBJ1-6; v_gene: TRBV10-2; d_gene: TRBD1; CDR3nt: TGCGCCTGCCGGGACAGGGATAATTCACCCCTCCACTTT; CDR3aa: CACRDRDNSPLHF
j_gene: TRBJ1-4; v_gene: TRBV9; d_gene: NA; CDR3nt: TGTGCCAGCAGCGTAGGTGCAGGCCTGAGTGAAAAACTGTTTTTT; CDR3aa: CASSVGAGLSEKLFF
j_gene: TRBJ2-7; v_gene: TRBV9; d_gene: NA; CDR3nt: TGTGCCAGCAGCGTAGGTGAGGAGTTTGCCAACGAGCAGTACTTC; CDR3aa: CASSVGEEFANEQYF
j_gene: TRBJ1-5; v_gene: TRBV4-1; d_gene: NA; CDR3nt: TGCGCCAGCAGCCCCCGGGGGGGTCTCGTGGGTCAGCCCCAGCATTTT; CDR3aa: CASSPRGGLVGQPQHF
j_gene: TRBJ2-2; v_gene: TRBV27; d_gene: NA; CDR3nt: TGTGCCAGCAGTTTATCAGGAACCGGGGAGCTGTTTTTT; CDR3aa: CASSLSGTGELFF
j_gene: TRBJ2-7; v_gene: TRBV7-9; d_gene: NA; CDR3nt: TGTGCCAGCAGCTTAGTGAGTGACCCTAGCTGGGGAAACGAGCAGTACTTC; CDR3aa: CASSLVSDPSWGNEQYF
j_gene: TRBJ2-5; v_gene: TRBV4-1; d_gene: NA; CDR3nt: TGCGCCAGCAGCCAGCGTACCGGGACCTTTCTCGGGGAGACCCAGTACTTC; CDR3aa: CASSQRTGTFLGETQYF
j_gene: TRBJ2-5; v_gene: TRBV13; d_gene: NA; CDR3nt: TGTGCCAGCAGCTCGAGCGGCCAAGAGACCCAGTACTTC; CDR3aa: CASSSSGQETQYF